These T cell receptor beta chains were read from a single sample in a study of early T cells in non-severe SARS-CoV-2 infection. TCRdb reanalysed the 5' RACE reads using MiXCR and keeps one entry per CDR3 protein. The table lists over 45,000 distinct CDR3 sequences, less than 9.5% of them singletons. The sample was whole blood, taken at baseline. The origin of the receptors is an adult who was a healthcare worker with PCR-confirmed SARS-CoV-2 infection or an uninfected control (not recorded which). The CDR3 runs from the conserved cysteine through the conserved F or W. The order of the fields is J gene, D gene, CDR3 length, clone size, V gene, CDR3 DNA, CDR3 protein. A D gene is named only where the DNA matches it firmly. Clone size is shown for a subset of rows, as once, few, many or a class of expanded clone.

TRBJ2-5 . 12 . TRBV20-1 TGCAGTGCTAGTGAGAACCAAGAGACCCAGTACTTC CSASENQETQYF
TRBJ2-4 TRBD1 14 many TRBV7-3 TGTGCCAGCAGCTCCCGACAGGGTTCGGACATTCAGTACTTC CASSSRQGSDIQYF
TRBJ2-1 TRBD2 16 many TRBV20-1 TGCAGTGCTAGGGATACTGGGACTAGTCAGAATTATGAGCAGTTCTTC CSARDTGTSQNYEQFF
TRBJ2-1 TRBD2 17 few TRBV7-9 TGTGCCAGCAGCTCCGGATTAGCGGGAGTATCTTACAATGAGCAGTTCTTC CASSSGLAGVSYNEQFF
TRBJ2-1 TRBD2 12 few TRBV7-6 TGTGCCAGCAGTAGCGGGAGTTGGGAGCAGTTCTTC CASSSGSWEQFF
TRBJ2-5 . 15 . TRBV14 TGTGCCAGCAGCCAAGCGAACTCCCGGTTCCGGACCCAGTACTTC CASSQANSRFRTQYF
TRBJ2-1 TRBD2 15 . TRBV7-2 TGTGCCAGCACCCAAAGCGGGAGCGCCTACAATGAGCAGTTCTTC CASTQSGSAYNEQFF
TRBJ2-7 TRBD1 14 . TRBV27 TGTGCCAGCAGTCTCGGACAGGTTCCCTACGAGCAGTACTTC CASSLGQVPYEQYF
TRBJ2-1 TRBD2 20 . TRBV4-1 TGCGCCAGCAGCCAAGTGGTAATAGCGGGAGCCCAAGGACCCTACAATGAGCAGTTCTTC CASSQVVIAGAQGPYNEQFF
TRBJ2-5 . 11 . TRBV7-6 TGTGCCAGCAGTTCGTTTGAGACCCAGTACTTC CASSSFETQYF
TRBJ1-1 . 14 few TRBV18 TGTGCCAGCTCATCACGGGTGGCCGGCACTGAAGCTTTCTTT CASSSRVAGTEAFF
TRBJ1-2 . 13 few TRBV3-1 TGTGCCAGCAGCCAAGACCCGGGCTATGGCTACACCTTC CASSQDPGYGYTF
TRBJ2-1 . 13 . TRBV6-6 TGTGCCAGCAGGAGGACTGCCTACAATGAGCAGTTCTTC CASRRTAYNEQFF
TRBJ1-2 . 16 . TRBV4-1 TGCGCCAGCAGCCAAGATTGGGGGCCCGCTAACTATGGCTACACCTTC CASSQDWGPANYGYTF
TRBJ2-7 . 14 few TRBV7-2 TGTGCCAGCAGCTTAGAGCGAAAATTCGGCGAGCAGTACTTC CASSLERKFGEQYF